Presented here are 20 T cell receptor beta chains from one specimen sequenced in a study of shared clonotypes between healthy human individuals. The assay was immunoSEQ multiplex PCR, and TCRdb's table has in-frame clones only and misses some. In the table there are approximately 500,000 clones, 90% to 96% of which are singletons. Specimen: naive CD4+ T cells sorted from blood. Noted subset: CD45RA+ positively selected. The receptor set was obtained from a woman in her 30s in good health.

The gene calls are TRBV6-6 and TRBJ1-4; D may be TRBD1 (6 bases). With 0 bases removed from V and 8 bases from J, the gap between germline ends came to 13 bases. Germline CDR1 MNHNY, CDR2 SVGAGI (reference sequence). This CDR3 is built from 15 residues. The CDR3 sequence is CASSYSRGDKEKLFF. The CDR3 nucleotides read TGTGCCAGCAGTTACTCGAGAGGGGACAAAGAAAAACTGTTTTTT.

This chain uses TRBV28 with TRBJ1-3, with a possible D match to TRBD1 (6 bases). Trimming pared 4 bases from V and 2 bases from J, leaving 12 bases between. The CDR3 runs 15 residues. Per germline, CDR1 MDHEN and CDR2 SYDVKM. CDR3 region: CASSSQGAAGNTIYF. CDR3 coding DNA: TGTGCCAGCAGTTCACAGGGAGCGGCTGGAAACACCATATATTTT.

DNA for the CDR3: TGTGCCAGCAGCCCCTTTGGCAGGGGTGGAACTGGAAACACCATATATTTT. As protein: CASSPFGRGGTGNTIYF. The chain joins TRBV11-2 to TRBJ1-3, with TRBD1 as a possible D gene (6 bases). V gave up 5 bases and J gave up 2 bases, with 19 bases separating them. CDR3 length: 17 residues. Per the germline V gene, CDR1 is SGHAT and CDR2 is FQNNGV.

V and J are TRBV20-1 and TRBJ2-3; D remains unclear. The CDR3 sequence is 11 residues long. V was cut by 2 bases and J by 6 bases, with 6 bases left in between. In germline, CDR1 is DFQATT, CDR2 SNEGSKA (reference sequence). CDR3 in DNA: TGCAGTGCTAGACGCCTCGATACGCAGTATTTT. This gives the protein CSARRLDTQYF.

The V and J genes are TRBV27 and TRBJ1-5; 8 positions match TRBD1. This CDR3 has 14 amino acids. Germline V CDR1 and CDR2: MNHEY, SMNVEV (reference sequence). V shed 6 bases and J 6 bases; nucleotides not matched to a gene: 7. The CDR3 is CASRDRGLTQPQHF. DNA of the CDR3: TGTGCCAGCAGAGACAGGGGTCTCACTCAGCCCCAGCATTTT.

The chain carries TRBV10-3 and TRBJ2-5, with a possible D match to TRBD2 (7 bases). Germline-derived CDR1 and CDR2 are ENHRY and SYGVKD. The CDR3 is 14 residues long. The V end was cut by 10 bases, the J end by 5 bases, with 20 bases between. The CDR3: CATGDWGGKETQYF. The CDR3 coding sequence is TGTGCCACAGGGGATTGGGGGGGTAAGGAGACCCAGTACTTC.

The gene calls are TRBV19 and TRBJ1-2; D remains ambiguous. CDR3 length equals 14 residues. V was cut by 3 bases and J by 2 bases, with 10 bases left in between. Germline V lookup: CDR1 LNHDA, CDR2 SQIVND (reference sequence). CDR3 protein: CASSILADNYGYTF. CDR3 in DNA: TGTGCCAGTAGTATTCTGGCTGACAACTATGGCTACACCTTC.

Regarding this clone: Other DNA sequences in this sample translate to the same CDR3. The chain combines TRBV18 with TRBJ2-2; 11 positions agree with TRBD2. Germline V gene sequence: CDR1 KGHSH, CDR2 LQKENI. V shed 6 bases and J 4 bases; nucleotides not matched to a gene: 4. This CDR3 region has 15 residues. The CDR3 reads CASSPGTSGTGELFF. Written as DNA, the CDR3 is TGTGCCAGCTCTCCCGGGACTAGCGGCACCGGGGAGCTGTTTTTT.

The rearrangement links TRBV18 to TRBJ1-4; tentatively, D is TRBD1 (6 bases). This CDR3 contains 13 residues. The ends were cut back, 8 bases at V and 5 bases at J, with 12 bases in the middle. Germline assignment: CDR1 KGHSH and CDR2 LQKENI. The CDR3 nucleotides are TGTGCCAGCGCACGGGACACAAATGAAAAACTGTTTTTT. Translation gives CASARDTNEKLFF.

The chain combines TRBV28 with TRBJ2-7; D is unresolved. The germline gives CDR1 MDHEN, CDR2 SYDVKM. This CDR3 spans 11 amino acids. V lost 3 bases to trimming and J lost 7 bases, with 7 bases between them. CDR3 in amino acids: CASSFLWEQYF. The DNA for the CDR3 is TGTGCCAGCAGTTTTTTGTGGGAGCAGTACTTC.

This chain joins TRBV5-1 and TRBJ2-7, with TRBD2 matching 11 bases. The germline gives CDR1 SGHRS, CDR2 YFSETQ. The CDR3 has 16 amino acids. V shed 5 bases, J shed 5 bases, and the junction held 12 bases outside the gene matches. This CDR3 reads CASRRTPTSGIHEQYF. CDR3 nucleotides: TGCGCCAGCAGAAGGACCCCGACTAGCGGGATCCACGAGCAGTACTTC.

The CDR3, as DNA: TGTGCCAGCAGCTCCACGAGGGACAGGGGAGAGCAGTACTTC. This encodes CASSSTRDRGEQYF. This rearrangement joins TRBV11-2 to TRBJ2-7; 10 nucleotides match TRBD1. Germline V gene data show CDR1 as SGHAT and CDR2 as FQNNGV. After removal of 4 bases from V and 7 bases from J, the junction contained 7 bases not matched to a gene. The CDR3 has 14 residues.

The chain carries TRBV19 and TRBJ1-5; TRBD1 matches at 8 bases. CDR1 and CDR2 from the germline V gene are LNHDA and SQIVND (reference sequence). V lost 3 bases and J lost 7; bases outside the gene matches: 8. CDR3 length: 15 residues. CDR3 DNA sequence: TGTGCCAGTAGTATCGCGGACAGGGTCTGGCAGCCCCAGCATTTT. Translation gives CASSIADRVWQPQHF.

The rearrangement links TRBV25-1 to TRBJ1-1, with D perhaps matching TRBD1 (6 bases). Germline V gene data show CDR1 as MGHDK and CDR2 as SYGVNS. The CDR3 sequence is 15 residues long. V lost 6 bases to trimming and J lost 4 bases, with 18 bases between them. Written as DNA, the CDR3 is TGTGCCAGCAGCCCCCATGGCAGGGGAGGCACTGAAGCTTTCTTT. Its protein is CASSPHGRGGTEAFF.

A word on this clone: The sample carries other DNA sequences with the same CDR3. This chain uses TRBV18 with TRBJ2-3; no firm D call. The germline V gene has CDR1 KGHSH and CDR2 LQKENI. The CDR3 length is 15 residues. Between the trimmed V and J ends, which lost 1 base and 0 bases, there was a span of 8 bases. The DNA of the CDR3 is TGTGCCAGCTCACCACGTCCAGGAAGCACAGATACGCAGTATTTT. Translating gives CASSPRPGSTDTQYF. Drawing the rest from reference TRBV18 and TRBJ2-3, the complete variable domain is NAGVMQNPRHLVRRRGQEARLRCSPMKGHSHVYWYRQLPEEGLKFMVYLQKENIIDESGMPKERFSAEFPKEGPSILRIQQVVRGDSAAYFCASSPRPGSTDTQYFGPGTRLTVL.

V usage is TRBV29-1 and J usage is TRBJ1-4; no clear D. The CDR3 has 14 residues. Trimming stripped 6 bases from V and 3 bases from J, with 14 bases between. The germline V gene encodes CDR1 SQVTM and CDR2 ANQGSEA. The CDR3 loop reads CSVVMRNANEKLFF. DNA of the CDR3: TGCAGCGTCGTTATGAGGAACGCTAATGAAAAACTGTTTTTT.

This clone was picked up one time. The J gene is TRBJ1-4, the V gene TRBV9, with a weak D call TRBD1 (5 bases). The germline V gene has CDR1 SGDLS and CDR2 YYNGEE. The CDR3 is 15 amino acids. V lost 3 bases and J 8 bases, leaving 17 bases between the germline ends. This CDR3 is CASSAQGGETEKLFF. The CDR3 DNA follows: TGTGCCAGCAGCGCCCAAGGAGGGGAGACAGAAAAACTGTTTTTT. Together with reference TRBV9 and TRBJ1-4, the CDR3 gives the full variable domain: DSGVTQTPKHLITATGQRVTLRCSPRSGDLSVYWYQQSLDQGLQFLIQYYNGEERAKGNILERFSAQQFPDLHSELNLSSLELGDSALYFCASSAQGGETEKLFFGSGTQLSVL.

V usage is TRBV6-1 and J usage is TRBJ1-2, with a possible D match to TRBD1 (6 bases). The CDR3 sequence is 14 residues long. V was cut by 1 base and J by 5 bases, with 11 bases left in between. Germline CDR1 MNHNS, CDR2 SASEGT. The DNA of the CDR3 is TGTGCCAGCAGTGAAGGCAGGGGCGGATATGGCTACACCTTC. This gives the protein CASSEGRGGYGYTF.

The chain has TRBV28 and TRBJ1-3; 7 nucleotides line up with TRBD1. Unmatched junction bases numbered 14, after V lost 7 bases and J lost 2 bases. The CDR3 is 17 residues long. Germline CDR1 and CDR2: MDHEN and SYDVKM. This chain's CDR3 is CASITRGREVTGNTIYF. The CDR3 region has the DNA TGTGCCAGCATAACTAGGGGGCGCGAGGTAACTGGAAACACCATATATTTT.

The V call is TRBV2, the J call TRBJ1-2; D is unresolved. This CDR3 spans 16 amino acids. Per germline, CDR1 SNHLY and CDR2 FYNNEI. Trimming took off 2 bases at V and 0 bases at J, with 13 bases between the two ends. CDR3 region: CASSESLPGPNYGYTF. The DNA for the CDR3 is TGTGCCAGCAGTGAATCTTTGCCGGGTCCTAACTATGGCTACACCTTC.